This T cell receptor (beta chain) was sequenced for a study of regulatory T cells in long-lasting Graves disease. Study-wide findings and caveats: Patients with persistent disease shared some 2,900 public clonotypes, outpacing the 966 shared by new patients.

This clonotype has a count of ten or more. Its antigen is undetermined. Through Arm-PCR of CDR3 regions and iRepertoire HTBI primers, TCR beta libraries were built. TCRdb redid the calling of the multiplex PCR reads with MiXCR, one entry per CDR3 protein. The profile shows hundreds of thousands of distinct CDR3 sequences, about 12% of them singletons. The CDR3 loop spans 16 amino acids. Germline lookup yields CDR1 MDHEN and CDR2 SYDVKM. V lost 7 bases and J lost 5, with 21 bases in between. Time point: newly diagnosed GD, antithyroid drugs for less than 3 months. RNA from PBMCs was the source of the TCR library. A roughly 10-milliliter sample of peripheral blood was drawn into EDTA tubes. The same data also contributed to another study, on T cells in Graves' hyperthyroidism and ophthalmopathy. That report notes: The study used the HTBI primer set for a first-round RT-PCR of the TCR CDR3. Clonotypes that were expanded in thyroid above 0.001 mostly appeared in blood too.

The sequencing here drew on peripheral blood mononuclear cells (PBMCs), taken at new diagnosis, from a patient treated with antithyroid drugs. The V gene is TRBV28, the J gene TRBJ1-5, with D unresolved. The source is a young woman with Graves disease. As DNA, the CDR3 is TGTGCCAGCACCAGTGACAAGAAGATCATTGATCAGCCCCAGCATTTT. Its protein is CASTSDKKIIDQPQHF.